This T cell receptor beta chain was observed in a study of T-cell reconstitution after alpha-beta-depleted transplantation in children. Construction of the TCRbeta library involved unique molecular identifiers. TCRdb itself ran the PCR reads through MiXCR, one entry per CDR3 protein. The sample yields 170,000 or so distinct CDR3 sequences, 6.5% to 7.5% seen once. CDR3 size: 14 residues. Per germline, CDR1 MNHNS and CDR2 SASEGT. V gave up 8 bases and J gave up 6 bases, with 19 bases separating them. This sample comprised PBMCs from the stem cell graft donor, obtained from the stem cell graft. The source of this sequence is a human donor who donated a stem cell graft to a child with Wiskott-Aldrich syndrome. The chain uses TRBV6-1 and TRBJ1-2, with D maybe TRBD1 (5 bases). Here the CDR3 DNA reads TGTGCCAGCCTTGAAGCGCGGGGGACTAATGGCTACACCTTC. Protein product: CASLEARGTNGYTF.